The subject of this entry is one TCR beta chain. No antigen is known for it. This entry belongs to a study of radiotherapy plus CTLA-4 blockade in lung cancer. Findings and limits, study-wide: After treatment with radiotherapy plus ipilimumab, TCR clones that came from the tumor expanded in blood.

TCRdb keeps only in-frame clones here, not all; method: immunoSEQ multiplex PCR. The profile shows tens of thousands of clones, around four fifths of them singletons. V was trimmed by 3 bases and J by 3 bases, leaving 6 bases between them. Germline V gene sequence: CDR1 KGHSH, CDR2 LQKENI. The CDR3 sequence is 12 residues long. This receptor was identified in a human donor with non-small cell lung cancer whose response to radiotherapy plus ipilimumab could not be evaluated. The rearrangement joins TRBV18 to TRBJ2-7; possibly TRBD2 for D (5 bases). This specimen consisted of peripheral blood, obtained from a patient treated with radiotherapy plus ipilimumab. Here the CDR3 reads CASSPRGYEQYF. DNA for the CDR3: TGTGCCAGCTCACCCCGGGGCTACGAGCAGTACTTC.